The T cell receptor (beta chain) described here comes from a study of T-cell reconstitution after alpha-beta-depleted transplantation in children. Preparation of the TCRbeta library used unique molecular identifiers. MiXCR was run by TCRdb on the PCR reads, yielding one entry per CDR3 protein. The sample lists some 200,000 distinct CDR3 sequences; 9.7% were seen once. Trimming removed 4 bases from V and 7 bases from J, with 11 bases in between. The germline gives CDR1 LGHDT, CDR2 YNNKEL (reference sequence). The CDR3 is made up of 14 amino acids. This clonotype has ten or more counts. The chain uses TRBV3-1 and TRBJ1-6; D is perhaps TRBD1 (5 bases). The clonotype originates from a human donor who donated a stem cell graft to a child with SCID. The material was PBMCs from the stem cell graft donor, obtained from the stem cell graft. The CDR3: CASSLQGGNSPLHF. The CDR3 region has the DNA TGTGCCAGCAGCCTTCAGGGTGGAAATTCACCCCTCCACTTT.